The sample holds a few counts of the clone carrying this T cell receptor (beta chain). Regarding time point: patch test 1, 2 weeks after DPC sensitization. The treatment was: therapeutic diphenylcyclopropenone sensitization with weekly scalp DPC. V gave up 3 bases and J gave up 2 bases, with 11 bases separating them. The germline V gene encodes CDR1 MGHRA and CDR2 YSYEKL. CDR3 length: 14 amino acids. These data originate in a study of human T cells and chemical hapten exposure. In the study overall: The study sensitized with 2% DPC on an approximately 2 cm by approximately 2 cm patch of upper inner arm skin.

Via MiXCR, TCRdb re-called the RACE reads, giving one row per CDR3 protein. The table has around 52,000 distinct CDR3 sequences, about a tenth seen once. This chain uses TRBV4-1 with TRBJ2-7, with D possibly being TRBD2 (6 bases). The sequence was collected from a woman aged 40 to 50 with alopecia areata. Some clones in this sample may be carry-over from other donors' samples. The sequencing used whole blood, collected in connection with sensitization to the hapten diphenylcyclopropenone (DPC). CDR3 sequence (DNA): TGCGCCAGCAGCCAGGCTACTAGCACCTACGAGCAGTACTTC. This translates into CASSQATSTYEQYF.